This TCR beta chain derives from a study of OX40 agonist ivuxolimab in advanced cancers. Germline V gene data show CDR1 as SGHRS and CDR2 as YFSETQ. CDR3 length: 13 residues. Method: immunoSEQ multiplex PCR; TCRdb's copy keeps in-frame clones and lacks some. This repertoire shows around 62,000 clones, about 88% found once; its top ten account for approximately 0.25%. Study findings and constraints: Fewer expanded clones were found on average in CD4+ than in CD8+ T cells.

With respect to this clone: What it binds is unknown.

The chain carries TRBV5-1 and TRBJ2-5; no definite D call. The J call may be wrong; the DNA end is better matched by TRBJ2-7. This clonotype was sampled from an adult with an advanced solid tumor such as melanoma, head and neck, liver or kidney cancer. The sequencing used CD4+ or CD8+ T cells sorted from blood, collected in a trial of the OX40 agonist ivuxolimab. The CDR3 coding sequence is TGCGCCAGCAGCTTCGGCAGTTTAAGCGAGCAGTACTTC. The encoded protein is CASSFGSLSEQYF.